This T cell receptor (beta chain) was obtained from a study of blood T cell repertoires in COVID-19. V dropped 4 bases and J dropped 1 base, with 8 bases sitting between them. The CDR3 loop spans 14 amino acids. Germline lookup yields CDR1 LNHDA and CDR2 SQIVND (reference sequence). TCRdb keeps only in-frame clones here, not all; method: immunoSEQ multiplex PCR. This sample carries around 160,000 clones, about 92% of them seen once, and the ten largest clones take roughly 2.1%. Sample: peripheral blood. The source of this sequence is a woman aged 55-75 years with COVID-19, enrolled during active disease. V usage is TRBV19 and J usage is TRBJ1-5, with D unclear. Here the CDR3 DNA reads TGTGCCAGTAGTAATCCGCTAAGCAATCAGCCCCAGCATTTT. Amino acid sequence: CASSNPLSNQPQHF. Full variable domain (missing parts from reference TRBV19 and TRBJ1-5): DGGITQSPKYLFRKEGQNVTLSCEQNLNHDAMYWYRQDPGQGLRLIYYSQIVNDFQKGDIAEGYSVSREKKESFPLTVTSAQKNPTAFYLCASSNPLSNQPQHFGDGTRLSIL.